This T cell receptor beta chain is drawn from a study of spatial heterogeneity in lung cancer. V was clipped by 6 bases and J by 10 bases; unmatched bases: 4. Per the germline V gene, CDR1 is SGHTA and CDR2 is FQGTGA. The CDR3 consists of 14 residues. Stated time point: blood at routine non-recurrence follow-up after resection. Frozen PBMC, nontumor lung or tumor provided whole RNA, which was sequenced unsorted. The sample holds a few counts of this clonotype. TCRdb fed the 5' RACE reads into MiXCR, producing one record per CDR3 protein. The data contain over 95,000 distinct CDR3 sequences, roughly a tenth of them singletons.

The rearrangement links TRBV7-3 to TRBJ2-1; 15 bases map to TRBD2. The origin of this receptor is a female donor with early-stage non-small cell lung cancer. This specimen consisted of PBMCs, obtained at follow-up. The CDR3 DNA sequence: TGTGCCAGCAGTTCCGGACTAGCGGGAGGGGAGCAGTTCTTC. This translates into CASSSGLAGGEQFF.